The clone carrying this T cell receptor (beta chain) was seen many times. The antigen remains undetermined. This entry belongs to a study of HIV-infected patients and healthy controls. Findings and limits, study-wide: HIV-infected patients shared fewer CDR3 sequences between individuals than healthy controls. Healthy controls carried many MAIT alpha-chain CDR3s, while HIV+ repertoires had few.

This CDR3 comprises 13 residues. Germline V lookup: CDR1 DFQATT, CDR2 SNEGSKA (reference sequence). V lost 4 bases to trimming and J lost 2 bases, with 11 bases between them. About 500 ng RNA was reverse transcribed with alpha and beta constant-region primers. Alpha and beta chain libraries were made separately by chain-specific third strand synthesis with multiplexing indices. One entry per CDR3 protein, called by TCRdb with MiXCR from the 5' RACE reads. The top ten hold 3% to 4.5% of the sample, which has over 10,000 distinct CDR3 sequences, roughly 5% seen once. No cell fractionation was done, so the repertoire covers all unsorted peripheral blood T cells. As controls, ten to eleven uninfected healthy donors gave samples, and a handful of gave a couple of samples around 13 weeks apart. A roughly 2.5 ml peripheral blood sample was taken for RNA.

The V and J genes are TRBV20-1 and TRBJ1-1, with D tentatively TRBD1 (6 bases). The sequenced sample was blood. This sequence was found in an adult in good health. The CDR3 loop is CSATTDRNTEAFF. Here the CDR3 DNA reads TGCAGTGCTACGACGGACAGAAACACTGAAGCTTTCTTT.